These T cell receptor beta chains were read from a single sample in a study of Tregs in tolerant kidney transplant recipients. Libraries were prepared by immunoSEQ multiplex PCR; TCRdb keeps only in-frame clonotypes and omits some of them. The table has about 81,000 clones, 90% to 95% seen once. This sample comprised CD4+ T cells from blood (PBMCs), obtained 24 months after the transplant. The receptors were gathered from a human patient who received a combined kidney and bone marrow transplant. The T cells may come from the graft donor. The CDR3 runs from the conserved cysteine through the conserved F or W. The order of the fields is CDR3 protein, CDR3 DNA, D gene, J gene, V gene, clone size. D genes are given only for firm matches. Clone size is shown for a subset of rows, as once, few, many or a class of expanded clone.

CDR3aa: CATSREAGAGGAKNIQYF; CDR3nt: TGTGCCACCAGCAGAGAAGCAGGGGCGGGAGGTGCCAAAAACATTCAGTACTTC; d_gene: TRBD2; j_gene: TRBJ2-4; v_gene: TRBV15; abundance: .
CDR3aa: CASSLSRRVNTGELFF; CDR3nt: TGTGCCAGCAGCCTAAGTCGGCGGGTAAACACCGGGGAGCTGTTTTTT; d_gene: .; j_gene: TRBJ2-2; v_gene: TRBV7-9; abundance: .
CDR3aa: CASSIRTGFLKFF; CDR3nt: TGTGCCAGTAGTATAAGAACAGGGTTTCTTAAGTTCTTC; d_gene: .; j_gene: TRBJ2-1; v_gene: TRBV19; abundance: .
CDR3aa: CASSLKRQLINYGYTF; CDR3nt: TGTGCCAGCAGCTTAAAGCGACAGCTTATTAACTATGGCTACACCTTC; d_gene: .; j_gene: TRBJ1-2; v_gene: TRBV7-2; abundance: .
CDR3aa: CASSQEAGRETQYF; CDR3nt: TGCGCCAGCAGCCAAGAGGCAGGGAGGGAGACCCAGTACTTC; d_gene: .; j_gene: TRBJ2-5; v_gene: TRBV4-3; abundance: .
CDR3aa: CAWIRDRGYGYTF; CDR3nt: TGTGCCTGGATCCGGGACAGGGGCTATGGCTACACCTTC; d_gene: TRBD1; j_gene: TRBJ1-2; v_gene: TRBV30; abundance: .
CDR3aa: CASSPGQGTEAFF; CDR3nt: TGTGCCAGCAGCCCTGGACAGGGTACTGAAGCTTTCTTT; d_gene: TRBD1; j_gene: TRBJ1-1; v_gene: TRBV7-3; abundance: .
CDR3aa: CASSLTRSPGTEAFF; CDR3nt: TGTGCCAGCAGCTTAACTCGGAGCCCCGGCACTGAAGCTTTCTTT; d_gene: .; j_gene: TRBJ1-1; v_gene: TRBV7-3; abundance: .
CDR3aa: CASSFGGSYGYTF; CDR3nt: TGTGCCAGCAGCTTTGGGGGCTCGTATGGCTACACCTTC; d_gene: .; j_gene: TRBJ1-2; v_gene: TRBV7-6; abundance: once
CDR3aa: CASGATGLDTQYF; CDR3nt: TGTGCCAGTGGAGCTACAGGGTTAGATACGCAGTATTTT; d_gene: .; j_gene: TRBJ2-3; v_gene: TRBV19; abundance: once
CDR3aa: CASQTGYEDTQYF; CDR3nt: TGTGCCAGCCAAACAGGGTACGAAGATACGCAGTATTTT; d_gene: .; j_gene: TRBJ2-3; v_gene: TRBV2; abundance: once
CDR3aa: CASLRYPGQGAYEQYF; CDR3nt: TGTGCCAGCTTACGATACCCGGGACAGGGGGCCTACGAGCAGTACTTC; d_gene: TRBD1; j_gene: TRBJ2-7; v_gene: TRBV5-5; abundance: .
CDR3aa: CASSHIGRGYTF; CDR3nt: TGCGCCAGCAGCCACATTGGCCGAGGCTACACCTTC; d_gene: .; j_gene: TRBJ1-2; v_gene: TRBV4-1; abundance: .
CDR3aa: CAIRGGTGRNYEQYF; CDR3nt: TGTGCCATCAGGGGGGGGACAGGGAGGAACTACGAGCAGTACTTC; d_gene: TRBD1; j_gene: TRBJ2-7; v_gene: TRBV10-3; abundance: few
CDR3aa: CASSPSPSGGLYNEQFF; CDR3nt: TGTGCCAGCAGCCCAAGCCCTAGCGGGGGCCTTTACAATGAGCAGTTCTTC; d_gene: TRBD2; j_gene: TRBJ2-1; v_gene: TRBV9; abundance: .
CDR3aa: CASSGQGGEKLFF; CDR3nt: TGTGCCAGCAGTGGACAGGGGGGGGAAAAACTGTTTTTT; d_gene: TRBD1; j_gene: TRBJ1-4; v_gene: TRBV6-1; abundance: .
CDR3aa: CVRSLPDRGSYEQYF; CDR3nt: TGTGTCAGAAGCTTACCCGACAGGGGATCCTACGAGCAGTACTTC; d_gene: .; j_gene: TRBJ2-7; v_gene: TRBV7-5; abundance: once
CDR3aa: CASSLVPGGYSNQPQHF; CDR3nt: TGTGCCAGCAGCTTAGTTCCAGGGGGATATAGCAATCAGCCCCAGCATTTT; d_gene: TRBD1; j_gene: TRBJ1-5; v_gene: TRBV7-2; abundance: .
CDR3aa: CATSRVRWSGTEAFF; CDR3nt: TGTGCCACCAGCAGAGTTAGGTGGTCGGGCACTGAAGCTTTCTTT; d_gene: .; j_gene: TRBJ1-1; v_gene: TRBV15; abundance: .
CDR3aa: CAWSVSGQGTYEQYF; CDR3nt: TGTGCCTGGAGTGTGTCGGGACAGGGAACCTACGAGCAGTACTTC; d_gene: TRBD1; j_gene: TRBJ2-7; v_gene: TRBV30; abundance: .
CDR3aa: CASSLALGGANTGELFF; CDR3nt: TGTGCCAGCAGCTTAGCGTTAGGGGGCGCGAACACCGGGGAGCTGTTTTTT; d_gene: TRBD1; j_gene: TRBJ2-2; v_gene: TRBV7-6; abundance: .
CDR3aa: CASSLMGGSNTEAFF; CDR3nt: TGTGCCAGCAGCTTAATGGGAGGGTCCAACACTGAAGCTTTCTTT; d_gene: .; j_gene: TRBJ1-1; v_gene: TRBV7-3; abundance: few
CDR3aa: CASSRSSNTEAFF; CDR3nt: TGTGCCAGCAGCCGGAGCAGTAACACTGAAGCTTTCTTT; d_gene: .; j_gene: TRBJ1-1; v_gene: TRBV7-9; abundance: .
CDR3aa: CASSFPNTYEQYF; CDR3nt: TGTGCCAGCAGCTTCCCCAACACCTACGAGCAGTACTTC; d_gene: .; j_gene: TRBJ2-7; v_gene: TRBV7-9; abundance: few
CDR3aa: CASSLGVVSGANVLTF; CDR3nt: TGCGCCAGCAGCCTAGGAGTTGTATCTGGGGCCAACGTCCTGACTTTC; d_gene: .; j_gene: TRBJ2-6; v_gene: TRBV4-3; abundance: .
CDR3aa: CASSFQGSTDNEQFF; CDR3nt: TGCGCCAGCAGCTTTCAGGGTTCCACGGACAATGAGCAGTTCTTC; d_gene: .; j_gene: TRBJ2-1; v_gene: TRBV5-1; abundance: .
CDR3aa: CASSLSVSSYEQYF; CDR3nt: TGTGCCAGCAGCCTTAGCGTGAGCTCCTACGAGCAGTACTTC; d_gene: .; j_gene: TRBJ2-7; v_gene: TRBV11-3; abundance: .
CDR3aa: CASSLERTVSSYEQYF; CDR3nt: TGCGCCAGCAGCTTGGAGCGGACAGTCTCATCCTACGAGCAGTACTTC; d_gene: .; j_gene: TRBJ2-7; v_gene: TRBV5-1; abundance: .
CDR3aa: CASSRSSGGSSYEQYF; CDR3nt: TGTGCCAGCAGCCGCTCGAGCGGGGGATCCTCCTACGAGCAGTACTTC; d_gene: TRBD2; j_gene: TRBJ2-7; v_gene: TRBV7-2; abundance: .
CDR3aa: CASRAAGVAKNIQYF; CDR3nt: TGTGCCAGTAGGGCCGCCGGGGTAGCCAAAAACATTCAGTACTTC; d_gene: .; j_gene: TRBJ2-4; v_gene: TRBV19; abundance: .
CDR3aa: CASSQDNRLARAGEQFF; CDR3nt: TGCGCCAGCAGCCAAGATAATCGGCTAGCTAGGGCCGGTGAGCAGTTCTTC; d_gene: .; j_gene: TRBJ2-1; v_gene: TRBV4-3; abundance: few
CDR3aa: CASSEFGRDGYTF; CDR3nt: TGTGCCAGCAGTGAATTTGGCAGGGATGGCTACACCTTC; d_gene: .; j_gene: TRBJ1-2; v_gene: TRBV25-1; abundance: .
CDR3aa: CSVVYAGAYEQYF; CDR3nt: TGCAGCGTTGTATATGCGGGGGCCTACGAGCAGTACTTC; d_gene: TRBD2; j_gene: TRBJ2-7; v_gene: TRBV29-1; abundance: .
CDR3aa: CASSIAPRGARVETQYF; CDR3nt: TGTGCCAGTAGTATAGCCCCCCGGGGGGCCCGGGTGGAGACCCAGTACTTC; d_gene: .; j_gene: TRBJ2-5; v_gene: TRBV19; abundance: .
CDR3aa: CASRDRGHNEQFF; CDR3nt: TGTGCCAGCAGGGACAGGGGACACAATGAGCAGTTCTTC; d_gene: TRBD1; j_gene: TRBJ2-1; v_gene: TRBV6-1; abundance: .
CDR3aa: CASSGQGGALEKLFF; CDR3nt: TGCGCCAGCAGCGGACAGGGGGGCGCCTTAGAAAAACTGTTTTTT; d_gene: TRBD1; j_gene: TRBJ1-4; v_gene: TRBV5-1; abundance: .
CDR3aa: CASSPPTGTSGTDTQYF; CDR3nt: TGCGCCAGCAGCCCGCCTACCGGGACTAGCGGCACAGATACGCAGTATTTT; d_gene: TRBD2; j_gene: TRBJ2-3; v_gene: TRBV5-1; abundance: .
CDR3aa: CAISEIVGVETQYF; CDR3nt: TGTGCCATCAGTGAAATAGTGGGAGTTGAGACCCAGTACTTC; d_gene: .; j_gene: TRBJ2-5; v_gene: TRBV10-3; abundance: .
CDR3aa: CASSIQGNYGYTF; CDR3nt: TGTGCCAGTAGTATCCAGGGGAACTATGGCTACACCTTC; d_gene: .; j_gene: TRBJ1-2; v_gene: TRBV19; abundance: .
CDR3aa: CASSATSGRPGRETQYF; CDR3nt: TGCGCCAGCAGCGCTACTAGCGGGAGGCCCGGTAGAGAGACCCAGTACTTC; d_gene: TRBD2; j_gene: TRBJ2-5; v_gene: TRBV5-1; abundance: once
CDR3aa: CASTLPGRQGAFGELFF; CDR3nt: TGTGCCAGCACCCTTCCGGGGAGACAGGGGGCATTCGGGGAGCTGTTTTTT; d_gene: TRBD1; j_gene: TRBJ2-2; v_gene: TRBV7-9; abundance: .
CDR3aa: CASSLKRFSYNEQFF; CDR3nt: TGTGCCAGCAGCTTGAAGCGGTTCTCCTACAATGAGCAGTTCTTC; d_gene: .; j_gene: TRBJ2-1; v_gene: TRBV5-6; abundance: .
CDR3aa: CASNLSGQGATDTQYF; CDR3nt: TGTGCCAGCAACTTATCCGGACAGGGAGCGACAGATACGCAGTATTTT; d_gene: TRBD1; j_gene: TRBJ2-3; v_gene: TRBV2; abundance: .
CDR3aa: CASSQNPGTSGHNEQFF; CDR3nt: TGCGCCAGCAGCCAGAATCCCGGGACTAGCGGCCACAATGAGCAGTTCTTC; d_gene: TRBD2; j_gene: TRBJ2-1; v_gene: TRBV4-3; abundance: .
CDR3aa: CASSPGTGGVGELFF; CDR3nt: TGTGCCAGCAGTCCCGGGACAGGGGGAGTCGGGGAGCTGTTTTTT; d_gene: TRBD1; j_gene: TRBJ2-2; v_gene: TRBV5-5; abundance: .
CDR3aa: CASSRQGQGRTEAFF; CDR3nt: TGTGCCAGTAGTAGACAAGGACAGGGTAGGACTGAAGCTTTCTTT; d_gene: TRBD1; j_gene: TRBJ1-1; v_gene: TRBV19; abundance: .
CDR3aa: CASSLLRGAHNEQFF; CDR3nt: TGTGCCAGCAGCTTATTAAGAGGCGCCCACAATGAGCAGTTCTTC; d_gene: .; j_gene: TRBJ2-1; v_gene: TRBV11-2; abundance: .
CDR3aa: CASNSGRGLTDTQYF; CDR3nt: TGTGCCAGCAATAGCGGGAGGGGTCTCACAGATACGCAGTATTTT; d_gene: TRBD2; j_gene: TRBJ2-3; v_gene: TRBV2; abundance: .
CDR3aa: CASSSGTSGRGHEQFF; CDR3nt: TGTGCCAGCAGCTCAGGAACTAGCGGGAGGGGACATGAGCAGTTCTTC; d_gene: TRBD2; j_gene: TRBJ2-1; v_gene: TRBV5-4; abundance: once
CDR3aa: CASSGQGRGAKNIQYF; CDR3nt: TGTGCCAGTAGCGGACAGGGAAGAGGGGCCAAAAACATTCAGTACTTC; d_gene: TRBD1; j_gene: TRBJ2-4; v_gene: TRBV19; abundance: .
CDR3aa: CSVEGAGYPADTQYF; CDR3nt: TGCAGCGTTGAAGGCGCCGGGTACCCCGCAGATACGCAGTATTTT; d_gene: .; j_gene: TRBJ2-3; v_gene: TRBV29-1; abundance: .
CDR3aa: CASGLWTSGGAGIIHEQFF; CDR3nt: TGTGCTAGTGGTCTCTGGACTAGCGGGGGGGCCGGGATAATTCATGAGCAGTTCTTC; d_gene: TRBD2; j_gene: TRBJ2-1; v_gene: TRBV12-5; abundance: .
CDR3aa: CARGGAYGYTF; CDR3nt: TGTGCCCGCGGAGGGGCCTATGGCTACACCTTC; d_gene: .; j_gene: TRBJ1-2; v_gene: TRBV30; abundance: .